The rows below give T cell receptor beta chains drawn from one sample of a study of T cell repertoires in cytomegalovirus infection. TCRdb reprocessed the reads via MiXCR and lists one record per CDR3 protein. Of a few hundred thousand distinct CDR3 sequences listed, 8% to 10% are singletons. Sequences were obtained from PBMCs. Source of these receptors: a human donor in good health (CMV status not recorded). Some clones in this sample may be carry-over from other donors' samples. Each CDR3 is given with its conserved first and last residue. The D gene is left open where the match is weak. Not every row has a clone size; where given, it reads once, few, many or a size class.

clone_size,v_call,j_call,d_call,cdr3_aa,cdr3_nt
NA,TRBV25-1,TRBJ1-1,NA,CASRGEPNTEAFF,TGTGCCAGTAGAGGGGAACCGAACACTGAAGCTTTCTTT
NA,TRBV7-3,TRBJ1-2,NA,CASSLNLESNVTF,TGTGCCAGCAGCTTAAACCTGGAGTCAAATGTAACCTTC
few,TRBV19,TRBJ2-7,NA,CASSIDSSYEQYF,TGTGCCAGTAGTATCGACAGTTCCTACGAGCAGTACTTC
many,TRBV6-6,TRBJ2-7,TRBD1,CASRGVGQMATRNYEQYF,TGTGCCAGCAGGGGGGTGGGACAGATGGCAACTCGGAACTACGAGCAGTACTTC
few,TRBV28,TRBJ2-5,TRBD2,CASSPARLAKETQYF,TGTGCCAGCTCCCCGGCGCGACTAGCGAAAGAGACCCAGTACTTC
many,TRBV30,TRBJ2-7,NA,CAWSTTRGPYEQYF,TGTGCCTGGAGTACAACCCGGGGGCCCTACGAGCAGTACTTC
many,TRBV7-9,TRBJ1-1,NA,CASSLAGQPFSLF,TGTGCCAGCAGCTTAGCAGGACAGCCTTTCTCGCTTTTT
many,TRBV7-3,TRBJ2-1,TRBD2,CASSPQRGPGEQFF,TGTGCCAGCAGCCCCCAGCGGGGGCCCGGTGAGCAGTTCTTC
many,TRBV14,TRBJ2-4,TRBD1,CASSQDRGTGNFQRQTLAKNIQYF,TGTGCCAGCAGCCAAGATCGAGGGACAGGGAACTTCCAGCGCCAAACCTTAGCCAAAAACATTCAGTACTTC
few,TRBV7-2,TRBJ1-6,NA,CASTTRGHYNSPLHF,TGTGCCAGCACCACTCGGGGCCACTATAATTCACCCCTCCACTTT
many,TRBV7-2,TRBJ2-3,TRBD2,CASSLATSGGGTTDTQYF,TGTGCCAGCAGCTTAGCGACTAGCGGGGGGGGGACAACAGATACGCAGTATTTT
many,TRBV7-2,TRBJ2-7,NA,CASSEWGAEISYEQYF,TGTGCCAGCAGTGAGTGGGGAGCCGAAATCTCCTACGAGCAGTACTTC
few,TRBV15,TRBJ1-2,NA,CATSRDRRGDYGYTF,TGTGCCACCAGCAGAGATAGGAGGGGGGACTATGGCTACACCTTC
NA,TRBV5-6,TRBJ2-2,TRBD2,CASSLAPGLAGNTGELFF,TGTGCCAGCAGCTTGGCCCCAGGACTAGCGGGAAACACCGGGGAGCTGTTTTTT
many,TRBV7-2,TRBJ2-3,TRBD2,CASSLRPSGGAVSDTQYF,TGTGCCAGCAGCTTAAGGCCTAGCGGGGGGGCCGTTTCAGATACGCAGTATTTT
few,TRBV4-3,TRBJ2-1,NA,CASSQDSGRNEQFF,TGCGCCAGCAGCCAAGATAGCGGCAGAAATGAGCAGTTCTTC
NA,TRBV28,TRBJ2-2,NA,CASSLVGISTGELFF,TGTGCCAGCAGTTTAGTTGGGATTAGCACCGGGGAGCTGTTTTTT
many,TRBV12-3/TRBV12-4,TRBJ2-7,TRBD2,CASSLAGVGEQYF,TGTGCCAGCAGTCTAGCGGGAGTGGGCGAGCAGTACTTC
NA,TRBV7-3,TRBJ2-2,TRBD1,CASSQDRGNTGELFF,TGTGCCAGCAGTCAGGACAGGGGGAACACCGGGGAGCTGTTTTTT
many,TRBV12-3/TRBV12-4,TRBJ1-4,NA,CASSPWGVTTNEKLFF,TGTGCCAGCAGTCCCTGGGGCGTAACAACTAATGAAAAACTGTTTTTT
few,TRBV12-3/TRBV12-4,TRBJ2-7,NA,CASSRTDHEQYF,TGTGCCAGCAGCCGGACAGACCACGAGCAGTACTTC
many,TRBV6-2/TRBV6-3,TRBJ1-2,NA,CASSWQRPSYGYTF,TGTGCCAGCAGTTGGCAGCGACCTTCCTATGGCTACACCTTC
few,TRBV6-2/TRBV6-3,TRBJ1-1,TRBD1,CASSDGTGASNTEAFF,TGTGCCAGCAGTGACGGGACAGGGGCCTCGAACACTGAAGCTTTCTTT
NA,TRBV20-1,TRBJ2-3,NA,CSAKGEGTDTQYF,TGCAGTGCCAAGGGGGAGGGGACAGATACGCAGTATTTT
NA,TRBV19,TRBJ2-1,TRBD2,CASSSGGTRGYNEQFF,TGTGCCAGTAGTTCGGGGGGAACCCGGGGCTACAATGAGCAGTTCTTC
few,TRBV7-2,TRBJ2-7,NA,CASSWDPSYEQYF,TGTGCCAGCAGCTGGGACCCATCCTACGAGCAGTACTTC
many,TRBV5-1,TRBJ2-1,TRBD2,CASSVAGGQRLKTNNEQFF,TGCGCCAGCAGCGTAGCGGGGGGGCAAAGACTGAAGACAAACAATGAGCAGTTCTTC
few,TRBV7-2,TRBJ2-7,NA,CASSLMADEQYF,TGTGCCAGCAGCTTGATGGCCGACGAGCAGTACTTC
NA,TRBV27,TRBJ2-7,NA,CASSFTGGGYEQYF,TGTGCCAGCAGTTTTACAGGGGGGGGCTACGAGCAGTACTTC
few,TRBV10-2,TRBJ2-1,TRBD2,CASRIGLASNEQFF,TGCGCCAGCAGAATCGGACTAGCGAGTAATGAGCAGTTCTTC
NA,TRBV25-1,TRBJ2-6,TRBD2,CASRRGGRKDGANVLTF,TGTGCCAGCAGGCGGGGGGGCCGGAAAGATGGGGCCAACGTCCTGACTTTC
many,TRBV7-2,TRBJ1-2,NA,CASSPDPGESYGYTF,TGTGCCAGCAGCCCGGATCCGGGGGAGTCCTATGGCTACACCTTC
few,TRBV6-6,TRBJ2-3,TRBD2,CASGTSGRALTDTQYF,TGTGCCAGCGGCACTAGCGGGAGGGCTCTCACAGATACGCAGTATTTT
many,TRBV27,TRBJ1-4,TRBD1,CASSLSVDRGRSNEKLFF,TGTGCCAGCAGTTTATCGGTGGACAGGGGGCGAAGTAATGAAAAACTGTTTTTT
NA,TRBV12-3/TRBV12-4,TRBJ2-3,NA,CASNRGLKGDTQYF,TGTGCCAGCAACCGGGGCTTAAAGGGGGATACGCAGTATTTT
many,TRBV6-6,TRBJ1-6,NA,CASSYNAGSPLHF,TGTGCCAGCAGTTATAATGCAGGTTCACCCCTCCACTTT
NA,TRBV7-2,TRBJ2-2,TRBD1,CASSRDSGELFF,TGTGCCAGCAGCCGGGACAGTGGGGAGCTGTTTTTT
NA,TRBV12-3/TRBV12-4,TRBJ1-5,TRBD1,CASSLRQGIDNQPQHF,TGTGCCAGCAGTTTAAGACAGGGGATTGACAATCAGCCCCAGCATTTT
many,TRBV20-1,TRBJ2-1,NA,CSASGSLGSYNEQFF,TGCAGTGCTAGCGGGAGTTTGGGCTCCTACAATGAGCAGTTCTTC
few,TRBV7-2,TRBJ2-3,TRBD2,CASSLTSGGRGDTQYF,TGTGCCAGCAGCTTGACTAGCGGGGGCCGGGGAGATACGCAGTATTTT
many,TRBV19,TRBJ2-2,NA,CASRIRGDIGAGELFF,TGTGCCAGCCGGATTAGGGGGGACATAGGGGCCGGGGAGCTGTTTTTT
few,TRBV30,TRBJ1-5,NA,CAWSGVHQGKANQPQHF,TGTGCCTGGAGTGGGGTCCACCAGGGAAAGGCGAATCAGCCCCAGCATTTT
many,TRBV12-3/TRBV12-4,TRBJ2-1,NA,CASSWQGYSNEQFF,TGTGCCAGCAGTTGGCAGGGGTATTCCAATGAGCAGTTCTTC